The clone carrying this T cell receptor (beta chain) was found once. This sample is drawn from a study of blood T cell repertoires in COVID-19. This CDR3 spans 18 amino acids. V was pared by 8 bases and J by 5 bases, with 31 bases between. CDR1 SGHTA and CDR2 FQGNSA come from the germline V gene. Authors' processing steps: The assay estimated nucleated cells by amplifying reference gene primers. Method: immunoSEQ multiplex PCR; TCRdb's copy keeps in-frame clones and lacks some. V and J calls and clone size are copied from that table; D and trimming were computed from the DNA. Of around 270,000 clones in the sample, about 90% were seen once.

The TCR comes from a woman aged 35 to 49 who had been exposed to COVID-19. Sequencing was performed on PBMCs or T cells enriched from blood (not recorded which). The rearrangement uses TRBV7-2 and TRBJ2-7; tentatively, D is TRBD2 (10 bases). CDR3 amino acids: CASATSGNPGTGSHEQYF. CDR3 nucleotide sequence: TGTGCCAGCGCCACTAGCGGGAACCCGGGGACAGGGTCCCACGAGCAGTACTTC. Complete variable domain (other parts from reference TRBV7-2 and TRBJ2-7): GAGVSQSPSNKVTEKGKDVELRCDPISGHTALYWYRQSLGQGLEFLIYFQGNSAPDKSGLPSDRFSAERTGGSVSTLTIQRTQQEDSAVYLCASATSGNPGTGSHEQYFGPGTRLTVT.